A single sample gave rise to the 26 T cell receptor beta chains below, sequenced in a study of cytotoxic CD8 clonotypes in ibrutinib-treated CLL (dated by TCRdb to the early 2020s). Libraries were built with the immunoSEQ multiplex PCR assay. Imported from immuneACCESS, the table was reduced by TCRdb to in-frame sequences with V and J called. These copies leave out some clones; in studies compared against another copy, an unresolved V gene accounts for under half, and the cause of the remainder is not known. The sample table holds 25,000 to 35,000 clones, of which 62% were seen once. The ten largest account for approximately 15% of the sample. Specimen: PBMCs, collected before ibrutinib treatment. The receptors come from a human donor with chronic lymphocytic leukemia.

There are a few counts of this clone. The chain combines TRBV29-1 with TRBJ2-1; 7 bases map to TRBD1. Germline V gene sequence: CDR1 SQVTM, CDR2 ANQGSEA. CDR3 length: 14 residues. Losses at the gene ends were 5 bases for V and 5 bases for J; bases not matched to a gene: 9. Written as DNA, the CDR3 is TGCAGCGTTCCAATGTTAGGGACAGACAATGAGCAGTTCTTC. Its protein is CSVPMLGTDNEQFF.

The chain uses TRBV14 and TRBJ2-1; D possibly corresponds to TRBD2 (6 bases). Trimming stripped 5 bases from V and 5 bases from J, with 13 bases between. The CDR3 loop spans 14 amino acids. Per the germline V gene, CDR1 is SGHDN and CDR2 is FVKESK. CDR3 protein: CASSEPGEDNEQFF. The DNA of the CDR3 is TGTGCCAGCAGCGAGCCGGGGGAGGACAATGAGCAGTTCTTC.

The V call is TRBV5-6, the J call TRBJ2-7, with TRBD1 matching 8 bases. This CDR3 has 16 amino acids. Trimming at V came to 4 bases and at J to 0 bases, leaving 9 bases not matched to a gene. In germline, CDR1 is SGHDT, CDR2 YYEEEE. The CDR3 sequence: CASSETGDSSSYEQYF. Written as DNA, the CDR3 is TGTGCCAGCAGCGAGACAGGGGACTCTAGCTCCTACGAGCAGTACTTC.

The J gene is TRBJ2-7, the V gene TRBV28; the D is unclear. V lost 6 bases and J 0 bases, leaving 18 bases between the germline ends. This CDR3 comprises 16 residues. From germline, CDR1 is MDHEN and CDR2 SYDVKM. CDR3 loop: CASRSPRPPSSYEQYF. DNA of the CDR3: TGTGCCAGCAGATCTCCTCGGCCCCCGAGCTCCTACGAGCAGTACTTC.

The CDR3 is CASSSLSGETQYF. CDR3 in DNA: TGTGCCAGCAGCTCTCTATCGGGCGAGACCCAGTACTTC. The chain carries TRBV11-1 and TRBJ2-5; no firm D call. Germline V gene sequence: CDR1 SGHAT, CDR2 FQDESV (reference sequence). V lost 4 bases and J lost 5, with 11 bases in between. The CDR3 has 13 residues.

The rearrangement links TRBV4-1 to TRBJ2-1; 9 bases agree with TRBD2. Trimming at V came to 0 bases and at J to 8 bases, leaving 14 bases not matched to a gene. Germline V gene lookup returns CDR1 MGHRA and CDR2 YSYEKL. The length of the CDR3 is 18 residues. The CDR3 coding sequence is TGCGCCAGCAGCCAAGATAGCTACGGCGGGGGGGCCCGGGATGAGCAGTTCTTC. Amino acids: CASSQDSYGGGARDEQFF.

V usage is TRBV7-9 and J usage is TRBJ2-1; D uncertain. The CDR3 is made up of 14 amino acids. V dropped 7 bases and J dropped 4 bases, with 14 bases sitting between them. Germline CDR1 and CDR2: SEHNR and FQNEAQ (reference sequence). The CDR3 spells CASTPPQVYNEQFF. The DNA of the CDR3 is TGTGCCAGCACGCCCCCCCAGGTATACAATGAGCAGTTCTTC. Based on the CDR3 plus reference TRBV7-9 and TRBJ2-1, the full variable domain is DTGVSQNPRHKITKRGQNVTFRCDPISEHNRLYWYRQTLGQGPEFLTYFQNEAQLEKSRLLSDRFSAERPKGSFSTLEIQRTEQGDSAMYLCASTPPQVYNEQFFGPGTRLTVL.

This chain connects TRBV28 to TRBJ2-7; tentative D call: TRBD1 (5 bases). The germline V gene encodes CDR1 MDHEN and CDR2 SYDVKM. The ends were cut back, 5 bases at V and 2 bases at J, with 16 bases in the middle. The CDR3 loop spans 15 amino acids. The CDR3 loop is CASSGLSQVTYEQYF. In DNA, the CDR3 is TGTGCCAGCAGTGGGCTGTCACAGGTGACCTACGAGCAGTACTTC.

The V gene is TRBV10-3, the J gene TRBJ2-7; 14 nucleotides line up with TRBD2. The length of the CDR3 is 17 residues. Germline CDR1 reads ENHRY; CDR2 reads SYGVKD. The V and J ends lost 2 bases and 0 bases, in that order; junction bases with no gene match: 3. This chain's CDR3 is CAISEAGTSGSSYEQYF. In DNA, the CDR3 is TGTGCCATCAGTGAGGCCGGGACTAGCGGGAGCTCCTACGAGCAGTACTTC.

The chain has TRBV5-6 and TRBJ1-3; no clear D. CDR1 SGHDT and CDR2 YYEEEE come from the germline V gene. V was shortened by 5 bases and J by 0 bases, with 9 bases between the two germline ends. This CDR3 has 14 amino acids. Written as DNA, the CDR3 is TGTGCCAGCAGTTCGAAAAGCTCTGGAAACACCATATATTTT. It encodes CASSSKSSGNTIYF.

The chain joins TRBV10-2 to TRBJ2-7; weak D call: TRBD1 (5 bases). The germline V gene encodes CDR1 WSHSY and CDR2 SAAADI. This CDR3 is built from 11 residues. V was clipped by 5 bases and J by 9 bases, with 11 bases between them. The CDR3 nucleotides are TGCGCCAGCAGTTCCCAGGGCTGGCAGTACTTC. Its protein product is CASSSQGWQYF.

This clone has a handful of counts. This chain links TRBV18 with TRBJ1-1, with TRBD1 matching over 9 bases. Germline V CDR1 and CDR2: KGHSH, LQKENI. After removal of 1 base from V and 4 bases from J, the junction contained 10 bases not matched to a gene. CDR3 length: 17 residues. In nucleotides, the CDR3 is TGTGCCAGCTCACCACGGACAGGGGTGGTATGGCCCACTGAAGCTTTCTTT. Its protein product is CASSPRTGVVWPTEAFF.

This clone came up a few times. The V call is TRBV5-6, the J call TRBJ1-2; TRBD1 matches 7 bases. V was pared by 4 bases and J by 4 bases, with 7 bases of the junction left unmatched. The CDR3 contains 14 residues. From germline, CDR1 is SGHDT and CDR2 YYEEEE. The CDR3 DNA sequence: TGTGCCAGCAGCATCGCCGGGACAGTCTATGGCTACACCTTC. Its translation is CASSIAGTVYGYTF.

On this clone itself: With a much larger clone just one base away, this may be a read error. The chain recombines TRBV6-4 with TRBJ1-1; TRBD1 is a possible D gene (6 bases). The CDR3 length is 13 residues. Between the trimmed V and J ends, which lost 5 bases and 1 base, there was a span of 8 bases. Germline CDR1 MRHNA, CDR2 SNTAGT. Here the CDR3 DNA reads TGTGCCAGCAGTCCAGGGGAGAACACTGAAGCTTTCTTT. The encoded protein is CASSPGENTEAFF.

This clone was picked up one time. The V gene is TRBV30, the J gene TRBJ2-1; D uncertain. Trimming took off 1 base at V and 3 bases at J, with 4 bases between the two ends. The germline V gene has CDR1 GTSNPN and CDR2 SVGIG (reference sequence). The CDR3 loop spans 12 amino acids. The CDR3 DNA is TGTGCCTGGAGTGGATACTACAATGAGCAGTTCTTC. Translation: CAWSGYYNEQFF.

The chain is built from TRBV27 and TRBJ2-7; 9 nucleotides match TRBD2. V shed 4 bases and J 2 bases; nucleotides not matched to a gene: 15. CDR3 length equals 18 residues. Germline V gene data show CDR1 as MNHEY and CDR2 as SMNVEV (reference sequence). The CDR3 sequence is CASSSTTPRTSAPYEQYF. DNA of the CDR3: TGTGCCAGCAGTTCCACGACCCCACGGACTAGCGCACCCTACGAGCAGTACTTC.

The chain links TRBV7-3 to TRBJ2-1, with TRBD2 matching 8 bases. The CDR3 is made up of 13 amino acids. The V segment lost 4 bases and the J segment 7 bases; nucleotides outside the gene matches: 3. Germline V lookup: CDR1 SGHTA, CDR2 FQGTGA. DNA for the CDR3: TGTGCCAGCAGCTCGGGACTAGTGAATGAGCAGTTCTTC. Its translation: CASSSGLVNEQFF.

The chain employs TRBV7-9 and TRBJ1-2; D may be TRBD1 (6 bases). The germline V gene encodes CDR1 SEHNR and CDR2 FQNEAQ (reference sequence). The CDR3 length is 17 residues. Trimming removed 2 bases from V and 3 bases from J, with 19 bases in between. CDR3 region: CASSLNSGTLGDYGYTF. The CDR3 DNA reads as TGTGCCAGCAGCTTAAATAGCGGGACATTAGGGGACTATGGCTACACCTTC.

The DNA of the CDR3 is TGTGCCAGCAGCCTAGTACGAAACACTGAAGCTTTCTTT. Residues: CASSLVRNTEAFF. The chain is built from TRBV11-3 and TRBJ1-1; D is uncertain. The germline gives CDR1 SGHNT, CDR2 YENEEA. The V and J ends lost 5 bases and 2 bases respectively, with 9 bases between them. The CDR3 extends over 13 amino acids.

The V and J genes are TRBV6-4 and TRBJ2-1; 13 bases are a match to TRBD2. CDR3 length: 18 amino acids. The V segment lost 4 bases and the J segment 0 bases; nucleotides outside the gene matches: 6. The germline gives CDR1 MRHNA, CDR2 SNTAGT. For the CDR3, the DNA is TGTGCCAGCAGTGTTAGACTAGCGGGAGGAAGCTCCTACAATGAGCAGTTCTTC. Translation gives CASSVRLAGGSSYNEQFF.

V and J are TRBV10-3 and TRBJ2-3, with D possibly being TRBD1 or TRBD2 (5 bases each). The CDR3 spans 15 residues. V was pared by 6 bases and J by 2 bases, with 15 bases between. Germline values: CDR1 ENHRY, CDR2 SYGVKD. The CDR3 region is CAIRDPGRYTDTQYF. As DNA, the CDR3 is TGTGCCATCAGGGATCCGGGACGCTACACAGATACGCAGTATTTT.

This chain connects TRBV28 to TRBJ1-3; D is perhaps TRBD1 (5 bases). The CDR3 spans 13 residues. Germline CDR1 reads MDHEN; CDR2 reads SYDVKM. The V gene lost 2 bases and the J gene lost 10 bases, with 12 bases spanning the gap. The CDR3 here is CASSLGDHPTIYF. The CDR3 DNA follows: TGTGCCAGCAGTTTAGGGGACCATCCGACCATATATTTT.

The chain recombines TRBV7-3 with TRBJ2-7; tentative D call: TRBD1 (6 bases). The CDR3 consists of 13 residues. CDR1 and CDR2 (germline): SGHTA, FQGTGA. The V end was cut by 2 bases, the J end by 6 bases, with 11 bases between. This chain's CDR3 is CASSLGTLGEQYF. The CDR3 DNA sequence: TGTGCCAGCAGCTTAGGGACATTGGGCGAGCAGTACTTC.

The chain employs TRBV10-2 and TRBJ1-1; D ambiguous. Germline values: CDR1 WSHSY, CDR2 SAAADI. CDR3 length: 11 amino acids. V lost 8 bases to trimming and J lost 1 base, with 5 bases between them. Here the CDR3 reads CASGQNTEAFF. The CDR3 nucleotides are TGCGCCAGCGGTCAGAACACTGAAGCTTTCTTT.

The CDR3 here is CASSSRTGSIQYF. CDR3 coding DNA: TGTGCCAGCAGTTCCCGGACAGGGTCCATTCAGTACTTC. The V and J genes are TRBV27 and TRBJ2-4, with TRBD1 matching over 8 bases. Germline V gene lookup returns CDR1 MNHEY and CDR2 SMNVEV (reference sequence). With V trimmed by 4 bases and J by 9 bases, 5 bases remained unmatched. This CDR3 spans 13 amino acids.

The V call is TRBV28, the J call TRBJ2-7, with 8 bases that match TRBD1. Trimming cost V 3 bases and J 3 bases; bases outside gene matches: 7. CDR1 and CDR2 from the germline V gene are MDHEN and SYDVKM. CDR3 size: 15 residues. The CDR3 nucleotides read TGTGCCAGCAGTTTCTCTGGACAGGGAGACTACGAGCAGTACTTC. It codes for CASSFSGQGDYEQYF.